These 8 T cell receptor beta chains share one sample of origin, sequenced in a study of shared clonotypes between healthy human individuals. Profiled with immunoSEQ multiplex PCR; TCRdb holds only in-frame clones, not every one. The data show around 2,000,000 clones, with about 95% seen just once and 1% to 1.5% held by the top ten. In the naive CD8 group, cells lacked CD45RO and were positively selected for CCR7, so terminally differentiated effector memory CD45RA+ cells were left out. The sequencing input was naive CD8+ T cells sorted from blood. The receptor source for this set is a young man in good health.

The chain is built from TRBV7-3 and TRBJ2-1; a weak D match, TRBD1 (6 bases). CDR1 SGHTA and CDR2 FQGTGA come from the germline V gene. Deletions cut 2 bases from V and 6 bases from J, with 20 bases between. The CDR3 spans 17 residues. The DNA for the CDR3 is TGTGCCAGCAGCTTAGAGGAACAGGGTTCGGAAGTCAATGAGCAGTTCTTC. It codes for CASSLEEQGSEVNEQFF.

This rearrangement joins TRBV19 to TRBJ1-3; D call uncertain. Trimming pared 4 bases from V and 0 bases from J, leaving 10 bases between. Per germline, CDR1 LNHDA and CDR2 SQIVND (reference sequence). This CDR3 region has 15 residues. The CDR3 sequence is CASSTHSSSGNTIYF. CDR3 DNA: TGTGCCAGTAGTACTCACTCGAGCTCTGGAAACACCATATATTTT. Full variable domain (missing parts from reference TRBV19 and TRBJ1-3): DGGITQSPKYLFRKEGQNVTLSCEQNLNHDAMYWYRQDPGQGLRLIYYSQIVNDFQKGDIAEGYSVSREKKESFPLTVTSAQKNPTAFYLCASSTHSSSGNTIYFGEGSWLTVV.

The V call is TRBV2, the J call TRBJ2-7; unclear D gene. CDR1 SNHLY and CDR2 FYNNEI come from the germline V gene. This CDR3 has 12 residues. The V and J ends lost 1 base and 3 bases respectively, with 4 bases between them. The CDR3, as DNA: TGTGCCAGCAGTGAAGGGGACTACGAGCAGTACTTC. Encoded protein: CASSEGDYEQYF.

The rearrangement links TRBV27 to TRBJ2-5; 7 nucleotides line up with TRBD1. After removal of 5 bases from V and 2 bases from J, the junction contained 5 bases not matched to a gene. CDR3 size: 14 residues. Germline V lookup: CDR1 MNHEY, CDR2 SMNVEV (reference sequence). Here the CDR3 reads CASSERQGQETQYF. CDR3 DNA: TGTGCCAGCAGTGAGAGACAGGGACAAGAGACCCAGTACTTC.

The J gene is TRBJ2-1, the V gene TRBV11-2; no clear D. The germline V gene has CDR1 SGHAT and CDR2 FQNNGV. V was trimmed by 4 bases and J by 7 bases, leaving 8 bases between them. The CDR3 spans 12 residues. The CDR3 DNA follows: TGTGCCAGCAGCTCGAACTTGAATGAGCAGTTCTTC. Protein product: CASSSNLNEQFF.

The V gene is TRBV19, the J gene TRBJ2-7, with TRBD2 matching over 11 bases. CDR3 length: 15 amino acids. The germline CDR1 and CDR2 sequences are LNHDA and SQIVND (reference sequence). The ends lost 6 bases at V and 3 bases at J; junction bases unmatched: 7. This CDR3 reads CASSPLAGAIYEQYF. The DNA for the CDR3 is TGTGCCAGTAGCCCACTAGCGGGGGCGATCTACGAGCAGTACTTC.

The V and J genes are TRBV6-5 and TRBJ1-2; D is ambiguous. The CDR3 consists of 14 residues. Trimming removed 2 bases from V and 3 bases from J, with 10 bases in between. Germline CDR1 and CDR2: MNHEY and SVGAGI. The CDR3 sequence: CASSYSESYYGYTF. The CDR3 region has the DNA TGTGCCAGCAGTTACAGCGAGAGCTACTATGGCTACACCTTC.

This CDR3 is CASSSTAGRINEQFF. CDR3 sequence (DNA): TGTGCCAGCAGTTCAACAGCGGGAAGAATCAATGAGCAGTTCTTC. The chain carries TRBV27 and TRBJ2-1; 7 positions agree with TRBD2. Trimming took 4 bases from V and 6 from J; bases not matched to a gene: 9. Germline V CDR1 and CDR2: MNHEY, SMNVEV (reference sequence). The CDR3 is 15 amino acids.